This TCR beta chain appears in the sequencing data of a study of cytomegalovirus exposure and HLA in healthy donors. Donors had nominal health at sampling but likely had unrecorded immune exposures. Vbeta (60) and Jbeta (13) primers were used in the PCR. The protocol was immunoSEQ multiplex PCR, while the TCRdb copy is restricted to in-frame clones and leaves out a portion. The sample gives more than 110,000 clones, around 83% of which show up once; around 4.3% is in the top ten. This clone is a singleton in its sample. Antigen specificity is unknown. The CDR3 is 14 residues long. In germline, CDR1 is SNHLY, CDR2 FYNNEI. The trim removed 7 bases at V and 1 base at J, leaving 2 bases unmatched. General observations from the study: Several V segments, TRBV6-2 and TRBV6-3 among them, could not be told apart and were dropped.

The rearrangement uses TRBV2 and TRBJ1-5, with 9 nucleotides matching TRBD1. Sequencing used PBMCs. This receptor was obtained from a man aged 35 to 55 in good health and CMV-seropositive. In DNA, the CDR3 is TGTGCCAGCAACGGACAGGGGAGCAATCAGCCCCAGCATTTT. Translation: CASNGQGSNQPQHF.